In this sample, the clone carrying this T cell receptor beta chain turned up a few times. The data are from a study of blood T cells in healthy people across ages. The CDR3 totals 18 residues. V dropped 5 bases and J dropped 0; count of bases not matched to a gene: 10. The germline gives CDR1 SGHTA, CDR2 FQGTGA. Next came a second PCR, run for about 7 to 12 cycles, which used a sample-barcoded 5' primer along with a J-beta primer mix. TCRdb fed the 5' RACE reads into MiXCR, producing one record per CDR3 protein. This table has about 1,500,000 distinct CDR3 sequences, 28% appearing once. Source material: blood. This chain uses TRBV7-3 with TRBJ2-6; 7 nucleotides match TRBD2. The sequence was collected from a woman in her 30s in good health. The CDR3: CASSTRGVANSGANVLTF. The CDR3 DNA sequence: TGTGCCAGCAGCACCCGGGGGGTCGCGAACTCTGGGGCCAACGTCCTGACTTTC.